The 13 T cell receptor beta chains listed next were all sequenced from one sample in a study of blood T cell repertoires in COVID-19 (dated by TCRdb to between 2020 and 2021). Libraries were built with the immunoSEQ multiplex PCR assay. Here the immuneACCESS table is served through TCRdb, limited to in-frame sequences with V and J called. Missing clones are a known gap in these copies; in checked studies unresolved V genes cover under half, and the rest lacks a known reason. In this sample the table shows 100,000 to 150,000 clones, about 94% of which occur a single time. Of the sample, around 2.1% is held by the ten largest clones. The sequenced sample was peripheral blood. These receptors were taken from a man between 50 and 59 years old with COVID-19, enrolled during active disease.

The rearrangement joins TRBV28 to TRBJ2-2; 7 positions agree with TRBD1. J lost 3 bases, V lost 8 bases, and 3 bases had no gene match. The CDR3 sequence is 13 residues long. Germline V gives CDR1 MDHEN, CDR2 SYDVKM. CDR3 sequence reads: CASLGTDTGELFF. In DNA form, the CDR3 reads TGTGCCAGCCTAGGGACAGACACCGGGGAGCTGTTTTTT.

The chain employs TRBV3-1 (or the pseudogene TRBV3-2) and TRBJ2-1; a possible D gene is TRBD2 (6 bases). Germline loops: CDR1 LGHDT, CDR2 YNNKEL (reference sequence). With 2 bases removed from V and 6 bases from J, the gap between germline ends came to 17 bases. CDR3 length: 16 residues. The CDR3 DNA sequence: TGTGCCAGCAGCCAAAGTATCGGGGGTACCCTCAATGAGCAGTTCTTC. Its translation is CASSQSIGGTLNEQFF.

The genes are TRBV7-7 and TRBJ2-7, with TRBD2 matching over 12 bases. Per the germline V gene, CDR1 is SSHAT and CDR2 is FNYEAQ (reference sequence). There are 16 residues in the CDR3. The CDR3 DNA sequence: TGTGCTAGCAGCTTACCGGGACTAGCGGGCTCCTACGAGCAGTACGTC. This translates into CASSLPGLAGSYEQYV.

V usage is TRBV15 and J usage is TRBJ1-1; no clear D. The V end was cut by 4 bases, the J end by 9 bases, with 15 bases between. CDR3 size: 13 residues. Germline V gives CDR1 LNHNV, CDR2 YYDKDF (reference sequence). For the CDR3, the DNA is TGTGCCACCAGCACCCGGTTGACTCGGCAAGCTTTCTTT. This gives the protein CATSTRLTRQAFF. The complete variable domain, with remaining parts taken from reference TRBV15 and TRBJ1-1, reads DAMVIQNPRYQVTQFGKPVTLSCSQTLNHNVMYWYQQKSSQAPKLLFHYYDKDFNNEADTPDNFQSRRPNTSFCFLDIRSPGLGDTAMYLCATSTRLTRQAFFGQGTRLTVV.

CDR3 nucleotides: TGTGCCAGCAGTGACTCGATGGCGGGGGACAATCAGCCCCAGCATTTT. It translates to CASSDSMAGDNQPQHF. This chain joins TRBV6-4 and TRBJ1-5, with a tentative D call TRBD1 (5 bases). CDR1 is MRHNA and CDR2 is SNTAGT in the germline V gene. The CDR3 runs 16 residues. Deletions cut 0 bases from V and 3 bases from J, with 12 bases between.

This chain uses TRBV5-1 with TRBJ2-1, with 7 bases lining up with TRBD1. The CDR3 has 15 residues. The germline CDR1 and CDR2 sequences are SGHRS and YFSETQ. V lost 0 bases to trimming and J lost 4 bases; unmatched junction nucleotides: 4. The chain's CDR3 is CASSLVGQEYNEQFF. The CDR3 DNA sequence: TGCGCCAGCAGCTTGGTAGGACAGGAGTACAATGAGCAGTTCTTC.

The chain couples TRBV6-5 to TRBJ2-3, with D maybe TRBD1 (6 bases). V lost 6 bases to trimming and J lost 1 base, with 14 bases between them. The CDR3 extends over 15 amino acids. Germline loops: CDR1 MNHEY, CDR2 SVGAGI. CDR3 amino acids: CASRTRTDGTDTQYF. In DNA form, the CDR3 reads TGTGCCAGCAGAACTCGGACAGACGGCACAGATACGCAGTATTTT.

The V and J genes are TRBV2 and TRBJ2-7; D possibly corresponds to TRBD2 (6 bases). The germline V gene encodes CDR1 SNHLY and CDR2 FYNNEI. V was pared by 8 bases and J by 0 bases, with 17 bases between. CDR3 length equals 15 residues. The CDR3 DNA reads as TGTGCCAGCGTTGAGATGGCGGGGAGCTCCTACGAGCAGTACGTC. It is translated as CASVEMAGSSYEQYV.

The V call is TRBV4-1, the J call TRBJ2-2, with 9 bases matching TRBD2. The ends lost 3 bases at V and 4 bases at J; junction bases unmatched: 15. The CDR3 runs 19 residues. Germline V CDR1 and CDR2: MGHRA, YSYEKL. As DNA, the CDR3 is TGCGCCAGCAGCCAGCTGGGGTTGGCGGGAGGGCCCGTCACCGGGGAGCTGTTTTTT. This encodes CASSQLGLAGGPVTGELFF.

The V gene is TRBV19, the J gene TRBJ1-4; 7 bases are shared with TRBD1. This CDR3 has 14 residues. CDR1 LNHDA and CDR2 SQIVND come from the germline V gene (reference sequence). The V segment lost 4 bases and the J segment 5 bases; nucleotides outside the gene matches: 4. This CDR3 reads CASSTGTENEKLFF. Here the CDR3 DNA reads TGTGCCAGTAGTACCGGGACAGAGAATGAAAAACTGTTTTTT.

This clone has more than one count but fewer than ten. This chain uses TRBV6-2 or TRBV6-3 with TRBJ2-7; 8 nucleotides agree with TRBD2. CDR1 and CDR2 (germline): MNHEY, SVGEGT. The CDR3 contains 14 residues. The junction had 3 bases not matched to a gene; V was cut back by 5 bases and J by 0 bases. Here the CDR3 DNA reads TGTGCCAGCAGTACAGGGACTAGCTCCTACGAGCAGTACTTC. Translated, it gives CASSTGTSSYEQYF.

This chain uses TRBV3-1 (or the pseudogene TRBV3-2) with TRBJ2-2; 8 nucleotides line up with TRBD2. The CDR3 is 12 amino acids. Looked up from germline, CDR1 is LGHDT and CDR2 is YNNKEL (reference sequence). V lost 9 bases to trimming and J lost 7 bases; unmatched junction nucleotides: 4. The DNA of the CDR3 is TGTGCCAGTAGCGGGGCAGTCGGGGAGCTGTTTTTT. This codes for CASSGAVGELFF.

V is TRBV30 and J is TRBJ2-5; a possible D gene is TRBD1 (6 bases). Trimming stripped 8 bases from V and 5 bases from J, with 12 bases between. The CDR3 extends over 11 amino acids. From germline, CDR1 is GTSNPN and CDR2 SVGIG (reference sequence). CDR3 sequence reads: CATQGLETQYF. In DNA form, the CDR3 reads TGTGCCACACAGGGTTTGGAGACCCAGTACTTC.